These T cell receptor beta chains were read from a single sample in a study of T cell changes during pregnancy in multiple sclerosis. Profiled with immunoSEQ multiplex PCR; TCRdb holds only in-frame clones, not every one. Of fewer than 75,000 clones in the sample, 80% to 95% were seen once. The sequencing here drew on peripheral blood, taken after pregnancy. These receptors originate from a female donor in good health, enrolled as a control in a pregnancy study. The CDR3 runs from the conserved cysteine through the conserved F or W. The order of the fields is clone size, V gene, D gene, J gene, CDR3 DNA, CDR3 protein. The D gene is left open where the match is weak. Rows may omit the clone size; those that give it use once, few, many or a size class.

clone_size: .; v_call: TRBV4-2; d_call: TRBD2; j_call: TRBJ2-1; cdr3_nt: TGTGCCAGCAGCCAAGGAAGTGGGGGGGAGGCCAATGAGCAGTTCTTC; cdr3_aa: CASSQGSGGEANEQFF
clone_size: .; v_call: TRBV6-5; d_call: TRBD1; j_call: TRBJ1-1; cdr3_nt: TGTGCCAGCAGGGGACAGGGCGAAGCTTTCTTT; cdr3_aa: CASRGQGEAFF
clone_size: .; v_call: TRBV28; d_call: .; j_call: TRBJ2-2; cdr3_nt: TGTGCCAGCCGCCGAGATTTGAACACCGGGGAGCTGTTTTTT; cdr3_aa: CASRRDLNTGELFF
clone_size: .; v_call: TRBV7-6; d_call: TRBD2; j_call: TRBJ2-3; cdr3_nt: TGTGCCAGCAGCTCTAGCGGGAGTCGAAGGAGAACAGATACGCAGTATTTT; cdr3_aa: CASSSSGSRRRTDTQYF
clone_size: .; v_call: TRBV30; d_call: .; j_call: TRBJ2-5; cdr3_nt: TGTGCCTGGGGGGCGCATGGTTCTTTGGGCCGCGGGACCCAGTACTTC; cdr3_aa: CAWGAHGSLGRGTQYF
clone_size: .; v_call: TRBV28; d_call: .; j_call: TRBJ2-3; cdr3_nt: TGTGCCAGCAGTTTATCCTATTCTAGCACAGATACGCAGTATTTT; cdr3_aa: CASSLSYSSTDTQYF
clone_size: .; v_call: TRBV19; d_call: .; j_call: TRBJ2-1; cdr3_nt: TGTGCCAGTGGCGTAGCAGTGGTCTCCTACAATGAGCAGTTCTTC; cdr3_aa: CASGVAVVSYNEQFF
clone_size: .; v_call: TRBV7-8; d_call: TRBD1; j_call: TRBJ1-6; cdr3_nt: TGTGCCAGCAGCTTGCTCGGAGGGACAGGGGGTAATTCACCCCTCCACTTT; cdr3_aa: CASSLLGGTGGNSPLHF
clone_size: few; v_call: TRBV7-2; d_call: TRBD1; j_call: TRBJ1-2; cdr3_nt: TGTGCCAGCAGCTTAGCGGCCGGGACAGCCCAGTATGGCTACACCTTC; cdr3_aa: CASSLAAGTAQYGYTF
clone_size: .; v_call: TRBV28; d_call: TRBD1; j_call: TRBJ2-7; cdr3_nt: TGTGCCAGCAGTTCCTCAGCCTTACAGGGGGCGACCTACGAGCAGTACTTC; cdr3_aa: CASSSSALQGATYEQYF
clone_size: .; v_call: TRBV4-3; d_call: TRBD1; j_call: TRBJ1-2; cdr3_nt: TGCGCCAGCAGCCACACCCTGACAGGGGGGTACGGCTACACCTTC; cdr3_aa: CASSHTLTGGYGYTF
clone_size: .; v_call: TRBV7-9; d_call: TRBD1; j_call: TRBJ1-4; cdr3_nt: TGTGCCAGCAGCCTGGGACAGGGGAATGAAAAACTGTTTTTT; cdr3_aa: CASSLGQGNEKLFF
clone_size: .; v_call: TRBV30; d_call: .; j_call: TRBJ1-1; cdr3_nt: TGTGCCTGGAGTACGGACAGTTGGAACACTGAAGCTTTCTTT; cdr3_aa: CAWSTDSWNTEAFF
clone_size: .; v_call: TRBV5-4; d_call: .; j_call: TRBJ1-5; cdr3_nt: TGTGCCAGCAGCTTGGAGAAGGGAAATACGGGAGGAGGATCGCCCCAGCATTTT; cdr3_aa: CASSLEKGNTGGGSPQHF
clone_size: .; v_call: TRBV6-1; d_call: .; j_call: TRBJ1-1; cdr3_nt: TGTGCCAGCAGTGGCGGGCGCGAAGCTTTCTTT; cdr3_aa: CASSGGREAFF
clone_size: .; v_call: TRBV5-1; d_call: TRBD2; j_call: TRBJ2-5; cdr3_nt: TGCGCCAGCAGCTTGGGAGGACTAGCGGGAGCCCAAGAGACCCAGTACTTC; cdr3_aa: CASSLGGLAGAQETQYF
clone_size: few; v_call: TRBV7-9; d_call: TRBD2; j_call: TRBJ2-1; cdr3_nt: TGTGCCAGCAGTCCTGGACTAGCGGAATACAATGAGCAGTTCTTC; cdr3_aa: CASSPGLAEYNEQFF
clone_size: .; v_call: TRBV6-5; d_call: .; j_call: TRBJ1-2; cdr3_nt: TGTGCCAGCAGTTACGGGGCCATCTGGGGTAACTATGGCTACACCTTC; cdr3_aa: CASSYGAIWGNYGYTF
clone_size: .; v_call: TRBV5-4; d_call: .; j_call: TRBJ1-5; cdr3_nt: TGTGCCAGCAGCCGGGGGGCAGGGTGGGATCAGCCCCAGCATTTT; cdr3_aa: CASSRGAGWDQPQHF
clone_size: .; v_call: TRBV7-9; d_call: TRBD1; j_call: TRBJ1-2; cdr3_nt: TGTGCCAGCAGCTTAGCTTCGGGACAGAGATTTAACTATGGCTACACCTTC; cdr3_aa: CASSLASGQRFNYGYTF
clone_size: .; v_call: TRBV5-4; d_call: .; j_call: TRBJ2-1; cdr3_nt: TGTGCCAGCAGCTTGGGTACGGCGGGTTCACGCTCCTACAATGAGCAGTTCTTC; cdr3_aa: CASSLGTAGSRSYNEQFF
clone_size: .; v_call: TRBV15; d_call: TRBD2; j_call: TRBJ2-7; cdr3_nt: TGTGCCACCAGTAGGACTAGCGGAACCTACGAGCAGTACTTC; cdr3_aa: CATSRTSGTYEQYF
clone_size: .; v_call: TRBV30; d_call: TRBD1; j_call: TRBJ1-2; cdr3_nt: TGTGCCTACGTGGACAGGAGCTATGGCTACACCTTC; cdr3_aa: CAYVDRSYGYTF
clone_size: .; v_call: TRBV9; d_call: TRBD2; j_call: TRBJ2-7; cdr3_nt: TGTGCCAGCAGCCATCCGGGGCTAGCGGGAGGGGAGGAGCAGTACTTC; cdr3_aa: CASSHPGLAGGEEQYF
clone_size: .; v_call: TRBV5-4; d_call: TRBD1; j_call: TRBJ1-2; cdr3_nt: TGTGCCAGCAGCTTGGCAAGACAGGGATTAAGCTATGGCTACACCTTC; cdr3_aa: CASSLARQGLSYGYTF
clone_size: .; v_call: TRBV7-2; d_call: TRBD2; j_call: TRBJ2-1; cdr3_nt: TGTGCCAGCAGCTTGACTAGCGGGAGTTCGTTGAATGAGCAGTTCTTC; cdr3_aa: CASSLTSGSSLNEQFF
clone_size: .; v_call: TRBV5-4; d_call: .; j_call: TRBJ1-4; cdr3_nt: TGTGCCAGCAGCTTGAACGCAGTAAATGAAAAACTGTTTTTT; cdr3_aa: CASSLNAVNEKLFF
clone_size: .; v_call: TRBV30; d_call: .; j_call: TRBJ1-5; cdr3_nt: TGTGCCTGGAGTTTACCGCGGCAGCCCCAGCATTTT; cdr3_aa: CAWSLPRQPQHF
clone_size: .; v_call: TRBV7-2; d_call: TRBD2; j_call: TRBJ2-3; cdr3_nt: TGTGCCAGCAGCTTCGGGACTAGCGGGAGATACACAGATACGCAGTATTTT; cdr3_aa: CASSFGTSGRYTDTQYF
clone_size: .; v_call: TRBV29-1; d_call: TRBD1; j_call: TRBJ2-1; cdr3_nt: TGCAGCGTTGATGGGCAGGGGGCTAGTGAGCAGTTCTTC; cdr3_aa: CSVDGQGASEQFF
clone_size: .; v_call: TRBV28; d_call: .; j_call: TRBJ1-3; cdr3_nt: TGTGCCAGCAGTTTATGGGGAGCGATCATATATTTT; cdr3_aa: CASSLWGAIIYF